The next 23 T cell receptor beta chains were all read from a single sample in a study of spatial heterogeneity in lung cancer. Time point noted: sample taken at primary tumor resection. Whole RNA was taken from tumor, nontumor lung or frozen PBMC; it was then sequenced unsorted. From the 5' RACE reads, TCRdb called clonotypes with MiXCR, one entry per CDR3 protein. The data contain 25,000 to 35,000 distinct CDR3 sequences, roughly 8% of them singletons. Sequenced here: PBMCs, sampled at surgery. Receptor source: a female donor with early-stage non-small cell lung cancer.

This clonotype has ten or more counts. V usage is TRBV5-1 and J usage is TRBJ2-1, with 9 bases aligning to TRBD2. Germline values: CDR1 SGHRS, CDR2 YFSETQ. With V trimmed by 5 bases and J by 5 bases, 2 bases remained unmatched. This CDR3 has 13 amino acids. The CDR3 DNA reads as TGCGCCAGCAGACTAGCGGGTGACAATGAGCAGTTCTTC. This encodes CASRLAGDNEQFF.

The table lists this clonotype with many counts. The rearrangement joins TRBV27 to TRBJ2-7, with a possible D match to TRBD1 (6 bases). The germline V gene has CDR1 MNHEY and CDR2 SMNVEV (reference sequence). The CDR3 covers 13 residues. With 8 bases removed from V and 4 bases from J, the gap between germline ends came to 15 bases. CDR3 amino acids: CASRNRDLYEQYF. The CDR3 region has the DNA TGTGCCAGCCGGAACAGGGACCTTTACGAGCAGTACTTC.

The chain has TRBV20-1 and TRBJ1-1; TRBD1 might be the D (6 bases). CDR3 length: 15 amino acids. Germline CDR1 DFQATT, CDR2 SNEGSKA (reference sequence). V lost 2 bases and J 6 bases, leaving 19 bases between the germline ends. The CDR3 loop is CSARNRARGLPEAFF. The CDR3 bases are TGCAGTGCTAGAAACAGGGCTCGTGGGCTCCCTGAAGCTTTCTTT.

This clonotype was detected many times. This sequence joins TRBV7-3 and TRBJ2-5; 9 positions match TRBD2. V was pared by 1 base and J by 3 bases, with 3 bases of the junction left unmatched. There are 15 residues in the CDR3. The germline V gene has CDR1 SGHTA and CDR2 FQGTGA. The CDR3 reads CASSLMASGKETQYF. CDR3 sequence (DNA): TGTGCCAGCAGCTTAATGGCTAGCGGGAAAGAGACCCAGTACTTC.

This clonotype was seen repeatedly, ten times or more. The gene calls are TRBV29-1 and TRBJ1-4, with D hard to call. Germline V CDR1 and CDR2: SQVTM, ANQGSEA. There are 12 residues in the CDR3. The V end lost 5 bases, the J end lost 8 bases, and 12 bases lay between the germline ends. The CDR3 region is CSVSRSHEKLFF. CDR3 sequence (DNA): TGCAGCGTTTCGAGGTCACACGAAAAACTGTTTTTT.

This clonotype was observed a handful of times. This CDR3 reads CASSPWSGEQFF. Written as DNA, the CDR3 is TGTGCCAGCAGTCCGTGGTCCGGTGAGCAGTTCTTC. This chain links TRBV12-3 or TRBV12-4 with TRBJ2-1; no reliable D call. The CDR3 runs to 12 residues. V lost 5 bases and J lost 9, with 11 bases in between.

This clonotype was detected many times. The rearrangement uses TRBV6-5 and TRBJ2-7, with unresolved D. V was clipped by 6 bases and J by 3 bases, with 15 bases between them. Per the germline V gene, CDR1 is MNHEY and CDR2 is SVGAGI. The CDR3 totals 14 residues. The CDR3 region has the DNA TGTGCCAGCAGGAAATCCCTCTCGTTCTACGAGCAGTACGTC. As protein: CASRKSLSFYEQYV.

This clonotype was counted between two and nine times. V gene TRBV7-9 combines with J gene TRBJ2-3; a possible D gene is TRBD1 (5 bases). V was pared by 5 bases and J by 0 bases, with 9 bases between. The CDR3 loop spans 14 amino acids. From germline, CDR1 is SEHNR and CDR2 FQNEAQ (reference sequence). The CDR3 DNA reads TGTGCCAGCAGCGAGGACATGAGCACAGATACGCAGTATTTT. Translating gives CASSEDMSTDTQYF.

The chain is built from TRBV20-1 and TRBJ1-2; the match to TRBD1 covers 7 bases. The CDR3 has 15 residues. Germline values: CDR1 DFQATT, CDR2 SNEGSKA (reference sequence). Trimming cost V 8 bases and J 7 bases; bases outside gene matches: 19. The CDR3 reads CSTKNPAGGLSGYTF. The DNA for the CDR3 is TGCAGTACGAAAAACCCAGCAGGGGGTCTAAGTGGCTACACCTTC.

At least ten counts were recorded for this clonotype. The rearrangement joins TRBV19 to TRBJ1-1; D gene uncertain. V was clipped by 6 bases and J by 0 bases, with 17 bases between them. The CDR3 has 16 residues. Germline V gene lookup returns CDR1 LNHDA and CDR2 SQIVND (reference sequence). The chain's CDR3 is CASRSTLGRMNTEAFF. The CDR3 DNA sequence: TGTGCCAGTAGATCGACCCTTGGGCGAATGAACACTGAAGCTTTCTTT.

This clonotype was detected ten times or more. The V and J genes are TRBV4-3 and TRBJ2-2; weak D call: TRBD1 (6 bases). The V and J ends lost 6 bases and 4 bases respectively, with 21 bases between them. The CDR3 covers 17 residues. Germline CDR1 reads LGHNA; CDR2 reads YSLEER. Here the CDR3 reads CASSEFTTGQITGELFF. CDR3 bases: TGCGCCAGCAGTGAGTTCACAACAGGGCAAATCACCGGGGAGCTGTTTTTT.

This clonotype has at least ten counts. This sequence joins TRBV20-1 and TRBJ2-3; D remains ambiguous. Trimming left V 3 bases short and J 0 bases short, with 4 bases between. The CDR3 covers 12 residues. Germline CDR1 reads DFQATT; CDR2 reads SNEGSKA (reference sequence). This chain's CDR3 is CSARGSTDTQYF. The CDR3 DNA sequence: TGCAGTGCTAGGGGCAGCACAGATACGCAGTATTTT.

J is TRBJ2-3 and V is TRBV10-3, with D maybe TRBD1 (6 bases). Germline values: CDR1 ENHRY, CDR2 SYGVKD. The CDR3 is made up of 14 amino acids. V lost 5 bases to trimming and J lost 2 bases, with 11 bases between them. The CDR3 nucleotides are TGTGCCATCAGTTATGGACAGTTCACAGATACGCAGTATTTT. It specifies CAISYGQFTDTQYF.

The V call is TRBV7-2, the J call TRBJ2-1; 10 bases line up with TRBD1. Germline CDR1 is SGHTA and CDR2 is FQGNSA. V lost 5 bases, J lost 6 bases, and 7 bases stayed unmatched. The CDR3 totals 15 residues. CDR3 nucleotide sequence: TGTGCCAGCAGCCCTCGACAGGGGGCGTCCAATGAGCAGTTCTTC. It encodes CASSPRQGASNEQFF.

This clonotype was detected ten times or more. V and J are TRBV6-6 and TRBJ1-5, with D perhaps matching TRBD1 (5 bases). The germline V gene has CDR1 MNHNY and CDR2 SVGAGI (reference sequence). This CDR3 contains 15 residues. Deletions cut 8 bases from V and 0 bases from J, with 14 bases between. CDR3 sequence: CASQRDRNSNQPQHF. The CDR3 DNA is TGTGCCAGCCAACGTGACAGAAATAGCAATCAGCCCCAGCATTTT.

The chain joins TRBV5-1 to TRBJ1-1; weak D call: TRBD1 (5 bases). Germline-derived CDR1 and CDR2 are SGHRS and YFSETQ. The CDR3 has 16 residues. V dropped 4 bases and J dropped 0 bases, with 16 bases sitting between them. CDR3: CASSPRGVLMNTEAFF. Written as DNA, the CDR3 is TGCGCCAGCAGCCCCCGAGGGGTTCTCATGAACACTGAAGCTTTCTTT.

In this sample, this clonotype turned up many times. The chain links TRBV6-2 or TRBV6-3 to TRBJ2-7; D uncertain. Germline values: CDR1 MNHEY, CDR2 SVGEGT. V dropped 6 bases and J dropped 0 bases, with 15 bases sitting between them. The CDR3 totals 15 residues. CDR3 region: CASSSPRKSSYEQYV. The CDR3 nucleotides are TGTGCCAGCAGCTCACCACGGAAGAGCTCCTACGAGCAGTACGTC.

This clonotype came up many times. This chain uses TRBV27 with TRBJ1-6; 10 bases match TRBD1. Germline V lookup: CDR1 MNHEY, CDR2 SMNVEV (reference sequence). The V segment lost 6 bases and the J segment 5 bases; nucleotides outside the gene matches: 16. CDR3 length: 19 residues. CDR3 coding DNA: TGTGCCAGCAGGGGAACCGGGACAGGGGTCTGGCTGAATAATTCACCCCTCCACTTT. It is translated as CASRGTGTGVWLNNSPLHF.

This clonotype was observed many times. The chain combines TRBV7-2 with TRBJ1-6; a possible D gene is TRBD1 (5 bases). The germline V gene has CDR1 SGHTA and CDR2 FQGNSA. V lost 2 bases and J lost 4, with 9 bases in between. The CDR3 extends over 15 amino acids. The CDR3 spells CASSLTGRYNSPLHF. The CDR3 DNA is TGTGCCAGCAGCTTAACGGGACGTTATAATTCACCCCTCCACTTT.

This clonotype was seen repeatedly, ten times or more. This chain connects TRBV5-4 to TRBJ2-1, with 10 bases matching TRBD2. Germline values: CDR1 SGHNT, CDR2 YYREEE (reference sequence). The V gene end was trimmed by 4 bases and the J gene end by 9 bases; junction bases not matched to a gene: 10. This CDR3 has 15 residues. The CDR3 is CASSGEPSGRVEQFF. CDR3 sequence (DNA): TGTGCCAGCAGCGGGGAGCCTAGCGGGAGAGTTGAGCAGTTCTTC.

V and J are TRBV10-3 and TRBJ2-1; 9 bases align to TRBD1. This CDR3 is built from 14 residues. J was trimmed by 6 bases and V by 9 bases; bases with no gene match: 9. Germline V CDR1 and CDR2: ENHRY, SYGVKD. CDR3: CAMSLGQGVNEQFF. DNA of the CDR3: TGTGCCATGTCCCTGGGACAGGGCGTCAATGAGCAGTTCTTC.

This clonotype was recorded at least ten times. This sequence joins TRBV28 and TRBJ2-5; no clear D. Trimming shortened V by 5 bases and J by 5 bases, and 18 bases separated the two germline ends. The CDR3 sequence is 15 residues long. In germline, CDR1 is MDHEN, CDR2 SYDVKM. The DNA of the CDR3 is TGTGCCAGCAGTACCCGGTTGGGGTCTCGGGAGACCCAGTACTTC. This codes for CASSTRLGSRETQYF.

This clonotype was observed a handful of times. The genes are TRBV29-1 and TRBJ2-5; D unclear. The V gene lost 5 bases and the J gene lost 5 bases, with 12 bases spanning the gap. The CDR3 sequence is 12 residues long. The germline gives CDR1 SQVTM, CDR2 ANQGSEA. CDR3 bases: TGCAGCGTTTCCTTATTGGGGGAGACCCAGTACTTC. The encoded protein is CSVSLLGETQYF.